This TCR beta chain originates from a study of T cell repertoires in cytomegalovirus infection. This clonotype has a count of ten or more. Its antigen is currently unknown. Each CDR3 protein gets one entry after TCRdb re-called the reads with MiXCR. The sample has about 500,000 distinct CDR3 sequences, roughly a third seen once. V shed 1 base and J shed 8 bases, with 18 bases lying between them. This CDR3 spans 16 amino acids. Germline values: CDR1 MNHEY, CDR2 SVGAGI. The sequence was collected from a human donor in good health (CMV status not recorded). Some clones in this sample may be carry-over from other donors' samples. The input for sequencing was cultured PBMCs, taken from culture after CMV antigen stimulation. This rearrangement joins TRBV6-5 to TRBJ2-1; the D gene could be TRBD1 or TRBD2 (6 bases each). The CDR3 reads CASSYLAWGARDEQFF. The CDR3 region has the DNA TGTGCCAGCAGTTACTTGGCGTGGGGGGCTAGGGATGAGCAGTTCTTC.